This TCR beta chain was profiled in a study of cytomegalovirus exposure and HLA in healthy donors. General study points: Rarity held for most TCR sequences, but there were some public TCRs that occurred in many donors.

Concerning this clone itself: The target antigen is unknown.

The CDR3 totals 16 residues. V trimming: 4 bases; J trimming: 3 bases; junction bases outside the gene matches: 7. Germline values: CDR1 MDHEN, CDR2 SYDVKM. The PCR contained 60 Vbeta and 13 Jbeta primers. Profiled with immunoSEQ multiplex PCR; TCRdb holds only in-frame clones, not every one. In the table there are roughly 77,000 clones, roughly two thirds of which are singletons. The gene calls are TRBV28 and TRBJ1-5; the match to TRBD1 covers 9 bases. Sequenced: PBMCs. The receptor's source is a woman aged 50 to 60 in good health and CMV-seropositive. CDR3 in amino acids: CASSSTGQGSNQPQHF. DNA of the CDR3: TGTGCCAGCAGTTCCACGGGACAGGGCTCCAATCAGCCCCAGCATTTT.